This TCR beta chain was profiled in a study of monozygotic twins with inflammatory bowel disease. CDR1 and CDR2 (germline): SGHTA, FQGNSA. The CDR3 totals 14 residues. No DNA is given; TCRdb re-called the 5' RACE reads and lists each CDR3 protein once. With 330,000 or so distinct CDR3 sequences in the sample, the ten largest clones hold around 2%. The clonotype was recovered from a human donor with ulcerative colitis or Crohn's disease, or a healthy co-twin of an affected twin (not recorded which). Sequenced: blood. The J gene is TRBJ2-7, the V gene TRBV7-2; TCRdb reports TRBD2, a call that lacks DNA to check it against. The CDR3 loop reads CASSLGGLPYEQYF.